This is a list of T cell receptor beta chains from one sample in a study of cytomegalovirus exposure and HLA in healthy donors. Profiled with immunoSEQ multiplex PCR; TCRdb holds only in-frame clones, not every one. The sample comprises 150,000 to 200,000 clones, more than 65% of which are singletons, and 4.7% rests with the top ten. Sequenced material: PBMCs. These receptor sequences come from a man younger than 30 in good health and CMV-seropositive. Both conserved end residues are part of each CDR3. The D gene is left open where the match is weak. Size is omitted from some rows. Given values are once, few, many or a class for expanded clones.

D,J,V,size,DNA,CDR3
TRBD1,TRBJ1-6,TRBV18,-,TGTGCCACCTCACTAACGACAGGGAAGAATTCACCCCTCCACTTT,CATSLTTGKNSPLHF
-,TRBJ2-6,TRBV5-4,-,TGTGCCAGCTTTGTATTCTCTGGGGCCAACGTCCTGACTTTC,CASFVFSGANVLTF
TRBD1,TRBJ2-3,TRBV9,-,TGTGCCAGCAGCGCCGGACAGGGCGGAACAGATACGCAGTATTTT,CASSAGQGGTDTQYF
TRBD1,TRBJ1-5,TRBV27,once,TGTGCCAGCAGGGGGACAGGGGGCCTTAGTCAGCCCCAGCATTTT,CASRGTGGLSQPQHF
TRBD2,TRBJ2-3,TRBV7-9,-,TGTGCCAGCAGCCCGGCGGCTAGCGGGGGGGCGGGAGATACGCAGTATTTT,CASSPAASGGAGDTQYF
TRBD1,TRBJ1-1,TRBV7-2,once,TGTGCCAGCAGCTTGGCCCCGACAGGGACTAACACTGAAGCTTTCTTT,CASSLAPTGTNTEAFF
TRBD1,TRBJ1-1,TRBV4-2,-,TGTGCCAGCAGCCAAGCTGGAGACAGGGGGAACACTGAAGCTTTCTTT,CASSQAGDRGNTEAFF
-,TRBJ1-1,TRBV6-4,-,TGTGCCAGCAGCGACCCGAACCTACGAGCTTTCTTT,CASSDPNLRAFF
-,TRBJ1-2,TRBV7-8,-,TGTGCCAGCAGCTTAGGGCCCCAGGGTGGCTACACCTTC,CASSLGPQGGYTF
TRBD1,TRBJ2-3,TRBV5-1,once,TGCGCCAGCAGCGCCGCTGAAGGGACAGCGAACACAGATACGCAGTATTTT,CASSAAEGTANTDTQYF
-,TRBJ1-1,TRBV6-5,-,TGTGCCAGCAGGGGACTGGACCTCACTGAAGCTTTCTTT,CASRGLDLTEAFF
-,TRBJ1-1,TRBV19,-,TGTGCCAGTAACCAGGACAGAAGTCGTGAAGCTTTCTTT,CASNQDRSREAFF
-,TRBJ2-5,TRBV6-5,-,TGTGCCAGCAAGATAGGAGCGGAAGAGACCCAGTACTTC,CASKIGAEETQYF
TRBD1,TRBJ1-1,TRBV6-5,-,TGTGCCAGCAGTTACTCGACAGGGGGAAAAGCTGAAGCTTTCTTT,CASSYSTGGKAEAFF
-,TRBJ1-2,TRBV30,-,TGTGCCTGGAGTCAAATAGGGGCCTATGGCTACACCTTC,CAWSQIGAYGYTF
-,TRBJ1-5,TRBV6-5,-,TGTGCCAGCAGGGGCTCAGGGGAGAATCAGCCCCAGCATTTT,CASRGSGENQPQHF
TRBD1,TRBJ1-1,TRBV7-9,-,TGTGCCAGCAGCTTAGAGGGGGCGGTGAACACTGAAGCTTTCTTT,CASSLEGAVNTEAFF
-,TRBJ2-2,TRBV9,-,TGTGCCTCCCAAGGGGGGAACACCGGGGAGCTGTTTTTT,CASQGGNTGELFF
TRBD2,TRBJ2-1,TRBV15,-,TGTGCCACCACGCGGGAGAGCTCCTACAATGAGCAGTTCTTC,CATTRESSYNEQFF
TRBD1,TRBJ1-4,TRBV28,-,TGTGCCAGCAGTTCGACAGGGGGAAATGAAAAACTGTTTTTT,CASSSTGGNEKLFF
-,TRBJ1-5,TRBV6-1,few,TGTGCCAGCAGCTCCATGGCGGGCAATCAGCCCCAGCATTTT,CASSSMAGNQPQHF
TRBD2,TRBJ2-3,TRBV5-1,few,TGCGCCAGCAGCGCTAGCGGTACAGATACGCAGTATTTT,CASSASGTDTQYF
TRBD1,TRBJ1-2,TRBV4-1,few,TGCGCCAGCAGCCCAATTGGGACAGATCTTAACTATGGCTACACCTTC,CASSPIGTDLNYGYTF
-,TRBJ1-4,TRBV7-9,few,TGTGCCAGCAGCTTACCAAATGAAAAACTGTTTTTT,CASSLPNEKLFF
TRBD1,TRBJ1-1,TRBV6-5,-,TGTGCCACATCTCGGACAGGGGAGAACACTGAAGCTTTCTTT,CATSRTGENTEAFF
-,TRBJ1-2,TRBV30,-,TGTGCCTGGAGTGTATCCAGGGTTAACTATGGCTACACCTTC,CAWSVSRVNYGYTF
TRBD1,TRBJ1-3,TRBV9,-,TGTGCCAGCAGCGTAGGGACAGGGGGCAACTCTGGAAACACCATATATTTT,CASSVGTGGNSGNTIYF
-,TRBJ1-2,TRBV4-1,-,TGCGCCAGCAGCTTTATCGGCGGGTATGGCTACACCTTC,CASSFIGGYGYTF
-,TRBJ2-3,TRBV13,-,TGTGCCAGCAGCTTAAACCAGGGGTCGGATACGCAGTATTTT,CASSLNQGSDTQYF
-,TRBJ2-3,TRBV5-1,-,TGCGCCAGCAGCTTATTCCCTCTAGAAGACACAGATACGCAGTATTTT,CASSLFPLEDTDTQYF
TRBD2,TRBJ2-1,TRBV6-1,once,TGTGCCAGCAGTGAGGGACTAGGCGAGCAGTTCTTC,CASSEGLGEQFF
TRBD1,TRBJ1-2,TRBV30,-,TGTGCCTGGAGTGGACAGGGTTTCGGCTACACCTTC,CAWSGQGFGYTF
TRBD1,TRBJ2-6,TRBV2,-,TGTGCCAGCACCGCTGGACTGCAGGGGGCGTCGGGGGCCAACGTCCTGACTTTC,CASTAGLQGASGANVLTF
TRBD1,TRBJ1-1,TRBV7-6,-,TGTGCCAGCAGCCCCTTAGGACAGGGGGCAACTGAAGCTTTCTTT,CASSPLGQGATEAFF
-,TRBJ1-4,TRBV6-1,-,TGTGCCAGCAGTGACCTTAACCCGGGGGTCACTGAAAAACTGTTTTTT,CASSDLNPGVTEKLFF